This T cell receptor beta chain was obtained from a study of response to subunit inactivated influenza vaccine. In TCRdb, the RT-PCR reads were re-called with MiXCR into one record per CDR3 protein. In the table there are roughly 620,000 distinct CDR3 sequences, approximately 10% of which are singletons. Germline V gene data show CDR1 as MNHNS and CDR2 as SASEGT. J gave up 4 bases and V 5 bases, and 4 bases lay outside the gene matches. This CDR3 is built from 15 residues. The sample was also linked to a second study, of T cells expressing NK-cell markers. That study reports: What made the TCR beta cDNA was 5'RACE template switching with UMIs. In sorted CD3+CD56+NKG2C+, CD3+CD56+NKG2C- and CD3+CD56-NKG2C+ T cells, TCR beta repertoires were obtained. Dominant NKG2C+ clonotypes accounted for 1.0-7.0% of CD8+ T cells in several donors.

The TCR was taken from a man aged 50 to 59 who received an inactivated influenza vaccine. The sequencing here drew on PBMCs from blood, taken on the day of vaccination. The chain joins TRBV6-1 to TRBJ2-5; 13 bases are a match to TRBD2. The CDR3 DNA reads as TGTGCCAGCAGTCGCCGGACTAGCGGGGGAGAGACCCAGTACTTC. It encodes CASSRRTSGGETQYF.